The sequence of this TCR beta chain was determined in a study of PD-1 blockade in mismatch repair-deficient tumors. About the research overall: All were previously treated, progressing patients with over 9 mismatch repair-deficient cancer types.

Sequenced by immunoSEQ multiplex PCR; TCRdb stores in-frame clones only, minus some. The sample contains tens of thousands of clones, roughly 80% of which appear only once. This clonotype originated in an adult with mismatch repair-deficient cancer. The sequenced sample was peripheral blood, obtained 12 weeks after starting pembrolizumab.

The chain's CDR3 is CASSRSGQNSNQPQHF. The CDR3 nucleotides read TGTGCCAGCTCTCGCTCGGGCCAGAATAGCAATCAGCCCCAGCATTTT. The chain carries TRBV18 and TRBJ1-5; D is ambiguous. The CDR3 runs to 16 residues. Trimming removed 6 bases from V and 0 bases from J, with 15 bases in between. Germline CDR1 reads KGHSH; CDR2 reads LQKENI.